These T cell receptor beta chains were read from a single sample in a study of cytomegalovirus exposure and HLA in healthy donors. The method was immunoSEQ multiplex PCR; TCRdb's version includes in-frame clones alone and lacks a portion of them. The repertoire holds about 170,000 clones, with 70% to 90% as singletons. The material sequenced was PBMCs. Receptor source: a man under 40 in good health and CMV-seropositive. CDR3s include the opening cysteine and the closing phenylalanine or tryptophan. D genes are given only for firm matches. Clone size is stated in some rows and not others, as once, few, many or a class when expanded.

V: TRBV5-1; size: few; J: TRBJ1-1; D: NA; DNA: TGCGCCAGCAGCTTGATGGGAGCCAGGCGAAACACTGAAGCTTTCTTT; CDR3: CASSLMGARRNTEAFF
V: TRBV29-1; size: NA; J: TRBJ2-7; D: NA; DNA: TGCAGCGTTGGTCTGAGCTCCTACGAGCAGTACTTC; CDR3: CSVGLSSYEQYF
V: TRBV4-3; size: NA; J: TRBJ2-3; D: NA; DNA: TGCGCCAGCAGCCAAGACCAGGGGCGCCCAGATACGCAGTATTTT; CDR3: CASSQDQGRPDTQYF
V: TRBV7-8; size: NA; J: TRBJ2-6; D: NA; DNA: TGTGCCAGCAGCTCTCGTCAATTCTTGGGGGCTGAACCAGGGGCCAACGTCCTGACTTTC; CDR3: CASSSRQFLGAEPGANVLTF
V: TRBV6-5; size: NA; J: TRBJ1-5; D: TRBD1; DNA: TGTGCCAGCAGGGGGACAGGGTTTAGCAATCAGCCCCAGCATTTT; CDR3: CASRGTGFSNQPQHF
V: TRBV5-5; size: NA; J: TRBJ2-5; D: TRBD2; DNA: TGTGCCAGCAGCCCCGGGGGGGTGGTCTGGAGACAAGAGACCCAGTACTTC; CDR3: CASSPGGVVWRQETQYF
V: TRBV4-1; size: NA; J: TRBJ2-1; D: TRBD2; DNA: TGCGCCAGCAGCCAAGTTCGTAGCGGGAGTTTTTCCTACAATGAGCAGTTCTTC; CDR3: CASSQVRSGSFSYNEQFF
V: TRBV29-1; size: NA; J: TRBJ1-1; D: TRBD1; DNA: TGCAGCGTTCACCGGGGGACAGGTATTGGGAAGACTGAAGCTTTCTTT; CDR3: CSVHRGTGIGKTEAFF
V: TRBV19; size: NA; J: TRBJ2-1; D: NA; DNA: TGTGCCAGTAGTATATTCAATTGGCGGAGGGACCCCAATGAGCAGTTCTTC; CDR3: CASSIFNWRRDPNEQFF
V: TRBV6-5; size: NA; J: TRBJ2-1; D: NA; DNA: TGTGCCAGCAGTTACCTTCCGGGGGAAAACTACAATGAGCAGTTCTTC; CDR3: CASSYLPGENYNEQFF
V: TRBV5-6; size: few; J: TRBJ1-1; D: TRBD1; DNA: TGTGCCAGCAGCTGGGACAGAAAAACTGAAGCTTTCTTT; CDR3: CASSWDRKTEAFF
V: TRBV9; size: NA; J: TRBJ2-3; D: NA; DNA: TGTGCCAGCAGCGCCAGGGACATCCCCACAGATACGCAGTATTTT; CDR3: CASSARDIPTDTQYF
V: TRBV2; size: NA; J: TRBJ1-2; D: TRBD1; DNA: TGTGCCAGCAGTGGGACCGGGACAGGGTTAGGCTATGGCTACACCTTC; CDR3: CASSGTGTGLGYGYTF
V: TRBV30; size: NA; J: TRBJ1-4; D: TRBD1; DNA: TGTGCCTGGAGTGTGGGACAGGGCGGGAAAGAAAAACTGTTTTTT; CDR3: CAWSVGQGGKEKLFF
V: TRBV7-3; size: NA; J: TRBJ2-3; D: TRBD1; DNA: TGTGCCAGCAGTCCATACAGGGGGGACACAGATACGCAGTATTTT; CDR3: CASSPYRGDTDTQYF
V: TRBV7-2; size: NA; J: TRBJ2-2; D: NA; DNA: TGTGCCAGCAGCCTCACTAGGTTAACCGGGGAGCTGTTTTTT; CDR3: CASSLTRLTGELFF
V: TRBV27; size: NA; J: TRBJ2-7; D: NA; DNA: TGTGCCAGCAGTTTATCGCAGGGAAACTCCTACGAGCAGTACTTC; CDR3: CASSLSQGNSYEQYF
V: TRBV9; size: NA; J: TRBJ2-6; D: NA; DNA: TGTGCCAGCAGGGCCCACCGCTCTGGGGCCAACGTCCTGACTTTC; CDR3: CASRAHRSGANVLTF
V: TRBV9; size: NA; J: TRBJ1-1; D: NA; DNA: TGTGCCAGCAGCGTAGCTGGGGCGAACACTGAAGCTTTCTTT; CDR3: CASSVAGANTEAFF
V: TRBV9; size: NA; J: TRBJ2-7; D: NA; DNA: TGTGCCAGCAGCGTGAGGGGGGGGTACGAGCAGTACTTC; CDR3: CASSVRGGYEQYF
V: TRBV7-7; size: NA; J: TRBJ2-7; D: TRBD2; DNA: TGTGCTAGCAGCCTTTCTAGCGGGAGCTCCTACGAGCAGTACTTC; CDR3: CASSLSSGSSYEQYF
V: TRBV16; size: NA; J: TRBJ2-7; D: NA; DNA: TGTGCCAGCAGCCAACAAGCAGGAGGAAGCGAGCAGTACTTC; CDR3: CASSQQAGGSEQYF
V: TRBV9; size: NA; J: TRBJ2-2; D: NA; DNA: TGTGCCAGCAGCAAAGAGGTGCGGGTCAACACCGGGGAGCTGTTTTTT; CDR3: CASSKEVRVNTGELFF
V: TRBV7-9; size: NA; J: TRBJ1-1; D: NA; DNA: TGTGCCAGCAGCTTAGTCTTGAGGAGAACTGAAGCTTTCTTT; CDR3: CASSLVLRRTEAFF
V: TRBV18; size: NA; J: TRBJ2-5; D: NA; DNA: TGTGCCAGCTCACCAAACGTCAGGGAGACCCAGTACTTC; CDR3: CASSPNVRETQYF
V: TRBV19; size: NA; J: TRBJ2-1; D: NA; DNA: TGTGCCAGTAGTATCCCCGGGGGAGATGAGCAGTTCTTC; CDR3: CASSIPGGDEQFF
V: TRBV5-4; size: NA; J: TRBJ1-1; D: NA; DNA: TGTGCCAGCAGCTCGACAGTGAACACTGAAGCTTTCTTT; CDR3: CASSSTVNTEAFF
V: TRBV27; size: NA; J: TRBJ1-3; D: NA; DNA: TGTGCCTCCTCCCGGACAGCCTCTGGAAACACCATATATTTT; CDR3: CASSRTASGNTIYF
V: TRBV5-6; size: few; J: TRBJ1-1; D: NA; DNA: TGTGCCAGCAGCTTGCGTTCGCGGTTGCGCACTGAAGCTTTCTTT; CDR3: CASSLRSRLRTEAFF